A selection of T cell receptor beta chains follows, all from one sample in a study of T cells after yellow fever vaccination. TCRdb reprocessed the 5' RACE reads via MiXCR and lists one record per CDR3 protein. Among approximately 250,000 distinct CDR3 sequences listed, 3.6% were seen once. This specimen consisted of PBMCs, obtained 15 days after the yellow fever booster vaccination. The receptor set was obtained from a man aged 18 to 29 who received the YFV17D yellow fever vaccine. CDR3s include the opening cysteine and the closing phenylalanine or tryptophan. The D gene is left open where the match is weak. A clone size is listed for some rows: how often the clone was seen (once, few, many), or a class if it is expanded.

d_call,clone_size,j_call,v_call,cdr3_nt,cdr3_aa
TRBD1,many,TRBJ1-2,TRBV5-4,TGTGCCAGCAGCTTGGCCGGGTTCAGGGGGTATGGCTACACCTTC,CASSLAGFRGYGYTF
-,many,TRBJ2-5,TRBV7-3,TGTGCCAGCAGCCGTAGGGGGGGTTTGGGGGAGACCCAGTACTTC,CASSRRGGLGETQYF
TRBD2,few,TRBJ2-4,TRBV7-6,TGTGCCAGCAGCCTGGGAGCGGGGGACCGGAACATTCAGTACTTC,CASSLGAGDRNIQYF
-,many,TRBJ2-1,TRBV3-1,TGTGCCAGCAGCCAATGGATCGGATCTACGAATGAGCAGTTCTTC,CASSQWIGSTNEQFF
-,many,TRBJ1-5,TRBV5-6,TGTGCCAGCAGCTTGGCGAGCTCAGGGAGGGGCAATCAGCCCCAGCATTTT,CASSLASSGRGNQPQHF
-,many,TRBJ1-4,TRBV7-2,TGTGCCAGCAGCTTAGCGGGACACCAAGGAGAAAAACTGTTTTTT,CASSLAGHQGEKLFF
-,many,TRBJ2-5,TRBV10-3,TGTGCCATCAGTTCCCTCACGGGACTCCCGTCAGAGACCCAGTACTTC,CAISSLTGLPSETQYF
-,many,TRBJ2-2,TRBV4-3,TGCGCCAGCAGCCAAGAACGGGCGGGGGCGGGCACCGGGGAGCTGTTTTTT,CASSQERAGAGTGELFF
TRBD1,many,TRBJ2-7,TRBV15,TGTGCCACCAGCAGAGAAATGGGACAGAAAGGCTACGAGCAGTACTTC,CATSREMGQKGYEQYF
TRBD1,few,TRBJ2-3,TRBV5-4,TGTGCCAGCAGCTTCGACAGGGGAACAGATACGCAGTATTTT,CASSFDRGTDTQYF
-,many,TRBJ2-7,TRBV7-2,TGTGCCAGCAGCTTAAATAGGAGGGAGCAGTACTTC,CASSLNRREQYF
-,many,TRBJ2-1,TRBV11-2,TGTGCCAGCAGCGTTTTACAGCGGGAGCAGTTCTTC,CASSVLQREQFF
-,many,TRBJ1-2,TRBV3-1,TGTGCCAGCAGTCAAAGACATCTGACTCATGGCTACACCTTC,CASSQRHLTHGYTF
TRBD2,many,TRBJ2-1,TRBV6-4,TGTGCCTACCCGGGGCCGGGGGGCTCCTACAATGAGCAGTTCTTC,CAYPGPGGSYNEQFF
TRBD2,many,TRBJ2-3,TRBV7-2,TGTGCCAGCAGCATAACTAGCGGGAGCACAGATACGCAGTATTTT,CASSITSGSTDTQYF
TRBD1,many,TRBJ1-1,TRBV5-1,TGCGCCAGCAGCCAGAGACAGGGAAGTGACACTGAAGCTTTCTTT,CASSQRQGSDTEAFF
-,many,TRBJ2-3,TRBV7-8,TGTGCCAGCAGCCTAGGCCGCCAGGGGTCAGATACGCAGTATTTT,CASSLGRQGSDTQYF
-,many,TRBJ1-1,TRBV18,TGTGCCAGCTCACCAAGGTCACAGCGGAACACTGAAGCTTTCTTT,CASSPRSQRNTEAFF
-,many,TRBJ1-1,TRBV2,TGTGCCAGAACTTCTACCCTCCGGGCCACGAACACTGAAGCTTTCTTT,CARTSTLRATNTEAFF
-,many,TRBJ2-3,TRBV29-1,TGCAGCCTCTTCACGACCTTCGGCACAGATACGCAGTATTTT,CSLFTTFGTDTQYF
-,many,TRBJ1-5,TRBV27,TGTGCCAGCAGTCCCGGACAGAGCAATCAGCCCCAGCATTTT,CASSPGQSNQPQHF
TRBD2,many,TRBJ2-7,TRBV20-1,TGCAGTGCTAGAGATGTATTGGGGGGGTACGAGCAGTACTTC,CSARDVLGGYEQYF
-,many,TRBJ1-2,TRBV6-6,TGTGCCAGCAGTACCCGCTACACCTTC,CASSTRYTF
TRBD2,many,TRBJ2-7,TRBV20-1,TGCAGTGCTGCAGCAGCGGGGGGGCTTTTCCACGAGCAGTACTTC,CSAAAAGGLFHEQYF
TRBD1,many,TRBJ2-5,TRBV18,TGTGCCAGCTCACTCGGACAGGACCCGGGGGAGACCCAGTACTTC,CASSLGQDPGETQYF
-,many,TRBJ2-7,TRBV12-3/TRBV12-4,TGTGCCAGCAGTTATGGGAACGAGCAGTACTTC,CASSYGNEQYF
-,many,TRBJ1-2,TRBV6-5,TGTGCCAGCAGTTACTCGAGACAGGCCTATGGCTACACCTTC,CASSYSRQAYGYTF
-,many,TRBJ1-5,TRBV21-1,TGTGCCAGCAAATTGGTCCAGCCCCAGCATTTT,CASKLVQPQHF
-,many,TRBJ1-2,TRBV12-3/TRBV12-4,TGTGCTACAGGCTATGGCTACACCTTC,CATGYGYTF
TRBD2,many,TRBJ2-7,TRBV7-2,TGTGCCAGCAGCTCTAGCGGGGGACCACCCTACGAGCAGTACTTC,CASSSSGGPPYEQYF
TRBD1,many,TRBJ2-3,TRBV4-3,TGCGCCAGCAGCCAGGACAGGGATACGCAGTATTTT,CASSQDRDTQYF
-,many,TRBJ1-4,TRBV14,TGTGCCAGCAATCGGGGCGGTGAAAAACTGTTTTTT,CASNRGGEKLFF
-,many,TRBJ1-3,TRBV19,TGTGCCAGTAGTAACGACGGACACTCTGGAAACACCATATATTTT,CASSNDGHSGNTIYF
-,many,TRBJ1-1,TRBV5-1,TGCGCCAGCAGCTCTAGTAGCAGGGGTGAAGCTTTCTTT,CASSSSSRGEAFF
-,many,TRBJ1-5,TRBV5-6,TGTGCCAGCAGCTCAACCCTGGAGCCCCAGCATTTT,CASSSTLEPQHF
-,many,TRBJ2-5,TRBV7-9,TGTGCCAGCTCCCCCGAGGGACCAAGAGGGACCCAGTACTTC,CASSPEGPRGTQYF
TRBD1,few,TRBJ1-2,TRBV7-2,TGTGCCAGCAGCTTAGACGACAGGGTGGGCTATGGCTACACCTTC,CASSLDDRVGYGYTF
-,many,TRBJ2-5,TRBV10-3,TGTGCCATCAGGCATAGGTCTCAAGAGACCCAGTACTTC,CAIRHRSQETQYF
TRBD2,many,TRBJ2-5,TRBV5-1,TGCGCCAGCAGCTCCTTAAGCGGGGGGGCCGCAGAGACCCAGTACTTC,CASSSLSGGAAETQYF
-,many,TRBJ1-5,TRBV12-3/TRBV12-4,TGTGCCAGCAGTAACACCGTCGGCAGTCAGCCCCAGCATTTT,CASSNTVGSQPQHF
-,many,TRBJ1-1,TRBV5-1,TGCGCCAGCAGCCCCGGAGGGGCCAGGTGGAACACTGAAGCTTTCTTT,CASSPGGARWNTEAFF
-,many,TRBJ1-2,TRBV10-3,TGTGCCATCAGTGAGTCGTATGGCTACACCTTC,CAISESYGYTF
TRBD2,many,TRBJ2-1,TRBV5-1,TGCGCCAGCAGCCCGAGGACTAGCCCCAATGAGCAGTTCTTC,CASSPRTSPNEQFF
-,many,TRBJ2-5,TRBV5-5,TGTGCCAGCACGCCCGGCCCCCAAGAGACCCAGTACTTC,CASTPGPQETQYF
TRBD2,many,TRBJ2-5,TRBV7-2,TGTGCCAGCAGCAAGGCTACCGAGACTAGCGGGGGGTATTCAGAGACCCAGTACTTC,CASSKATETSGGYSETQYF
TRBD1,-,TRBJ1-6,TRBV5-4,TGTGCCAGCAGCGAAACAGGGGGAAGCTCCTATAATTCACCCCTCCACTTT,CASSETGGSSYNSPLHF
-,many,TRBJ1-2,TRBV5-1,TGCGCCAGCAGCTTGGGGGGCGGCCGAGCTAACTATGGCTACACCTTC,CASSLGGGRANYGYTF
-,many,TRBJ1-5,TRBV28,TGTGCCAGCAGTTACCCTTTTTTTCAGCCCCAGCATTTT,CASSYPFFQPQHF